These T cell receptor beta chains were read from a single sample in a study of Tregs in tolerant kidney transplant recipients. These receptors have no known antigen. The method was immunoSEQ multiplex PCR; TCRdb's version includes in-frame clones alone and lacks a portion of them. The sample holds just over 15,000 clones, around 50% seen once. Sequencing was performed on CD4+ T cells from blood cultured with allogeneic cells, taken before the transplant. These receptors all stem from a human patient who received a combined kidney and bone marrow transplant. The CDR3 runs from the conserved cysteine through the conserved F or W. Each record gives: clone size, V gene, J gene, D gene, CDR3 DNA, CDR3 protein. D genes are given only for firm matches. A row's size may be missing; if present it is once, few, many or a size class.

.	TRBV9	TRBJ1-2	TRBD1	TGTGCCAGCAGCGAGGGGACAGGGGGCGGCTTCTATGGCTACACCTTC	CASSEGTGGGFYGYTF
.	TRBV5-6	TRBJ2-7	TRBD2	TGTGCCAGCAGCCGTATATGGGGGGGGATCCCCTACGAGCAGTACTTC	CASSRIWGGIPYEQYF
medium-sized	TRBV18	TRBJ2-6	TRBD2	TGTGCCAGCTCACCATTGAGGACTAGCGGGAGAACTGGGGCCAACGTCCTGACTTTC	CASSPLRTSGRTGANVLTF
.	TRBV5-1	TRBJ2-7	.	TGCGCCAGCAGCTCGGGTCCCCTAGGTGCCTCCTACGAGCAGTACTTC	CASSSGPLGASYEQYF
few	TRBV7-9	TRBJ1-3	.	TGTGCCAGCAGCTTGGGAGCAGGCTCCTCTGGAAACACCATATATTTT	CASSLGAGSSGNTIYF
medium-sized	TRBV7-2	TRBJ1-5	TRBD1	TGTGCCAGCAGCTTCCACGGGACAGCAGGTCAGCCCCAGCATTTT	CASSFHGTAGQPQHF
few	TRBV6-6	TRBJ1-1	.	TGTGCCAGCAGTTACTCGGAGGGGAACACTGAAGCTTTCTTT	CASSYSEGNTEAFF
few	TRBV5-1	TRBJ2-3	.	TGCGCCAGCAGCCCCGCAGGCTACACAGATACGCAGTATTTT	CASSPAGYTDTQYF
.	TRBV11-3	TRBJ1-4	.	TGTGCCAGGGGGGAGGGTCGGAGGGAAAAACTGTTTTTT	CARGEGRREKLFF
.	TRBV11-3	TRBJ1-6	.	TGTGCCAGCAGCTTCGTCGGTCGTCCATGGTCACCCCTCCACTTT	CASSFVGRPWSPLHF
few	TRBV6-5	TRBJ2-2	.	TGTGCCAGCAGTTACTCAGGAGGGACCCGGGAGCTGTTTTTT	CASSYSGGTRELFF
once	TRBV7-6	TRBJ2-7	.	TGTGCCAGCAGCTTAGGAATTCACAACGAGCAGTACTTC	CASSLGIHNEQYF
.	TRBV4-3	TRBJ1-2	TRBD1	TGCGCCAGCAGCCAAGCTCTACCGACAGGGACCACTAACTATGGCTACACCTTC	CASSQALPTGTTNYGYTF
few	TRBV5-1	TRBJ1-2	TRBD1	TGCGCCAGCAGCGTATCTACCGGGACAGGGACCTATGGCTACACCTTC	CASSVSTGTGTYGYTF
.	TRBV10-3	TRBJ2-2	.	TGTGCCATCAGGAGGGACACTAACACCGGGGAGCTGTTTTTT	CAIRRDTNTGELFF
.	TRBV9	TRBJ1-2	.	TGTGCCAGCAGCGTCGACAGAGCAAACTATGGCTACACCTTC	CASSVDRANYGYTF
few	TRBV6-5	TRBJ1-2	TRBD1	TGTGCCAGCAGTCACTACAGGGGTAACTATGGCTACACCTTC	CASSHYRGNYGYTF
.	TRBV7-3	TRBJ1-5	.	TGTGCCAGCAGCTTAGGGGGGGGTCAACAGCCCCAGCATTTT	CASSLGGGQQPQHF
few	TRBV19	TRBJ1-5	TRBD1	TGTGCCAGTAGTATGGGACAGGGGTTCAATCAGCCCCAGCATTTT	CASSMGQGFNQPQHF
.	TRBV19	TRBJ2-7	TRBD1	TGTGCCAGTACCGGACGGGGGACAGGGGGCTCCTACGAGCAGTACTTC	CASTGRGTGGSYEQYF
.	TRBV7-9	TRBJ2-3	.	TGTGCCAGCAGCTCTTCCGAGACGCAGTATTTT	CASSSSETQYF
.	TRBV27	TRBJ2-7	.	TGTGCCAGCAGTCCGTCGGGACAAACCTACGAGCAGTACTTC	CASSPSGQTYEQYF
.	TRBV5-1	TRBJ2-5	TRBD1	TGCGCCAGCAGCCCCGACAGGGCAATGCTAGAGACCCAGTACTTC	CASSPDRAMLETQYF
.	TRBV30	TRBJ1-5	TRBD1	TGTGCCTGGAGTACCGGACAGGGCAATCAGCCCCAGCATTTT	CAWSTGQGNQPQHF
medium-sized	TRBV7-9	TRBJ2-3	.	TGTGCCAGCAGCTTAGTAGTAGCGGTTAGCACAGATACGCAGTATTTT	CASSLVVAVSTDTQYF
.	TRBV10-3	TRBJ2-7	.	TGTGCCATCACGAGCCGATTTGGCTACGAGCAGTACTTC	CAITSRFGYEQYF
.	TRBV7-7	TRBJ2-3	TRBD2	TGTGCCAGCAGCCAGGGACTAGCGGGAGATACGCAGTATTTT	CASSQGLAGDTQYF
.	TRBV11-3	TRBJ1-5	.	TGTGCCAGCAGCTCTCCGGGGTCTGGGCAGCCCCAGCATTTT	CASSSPGSGQPQHF